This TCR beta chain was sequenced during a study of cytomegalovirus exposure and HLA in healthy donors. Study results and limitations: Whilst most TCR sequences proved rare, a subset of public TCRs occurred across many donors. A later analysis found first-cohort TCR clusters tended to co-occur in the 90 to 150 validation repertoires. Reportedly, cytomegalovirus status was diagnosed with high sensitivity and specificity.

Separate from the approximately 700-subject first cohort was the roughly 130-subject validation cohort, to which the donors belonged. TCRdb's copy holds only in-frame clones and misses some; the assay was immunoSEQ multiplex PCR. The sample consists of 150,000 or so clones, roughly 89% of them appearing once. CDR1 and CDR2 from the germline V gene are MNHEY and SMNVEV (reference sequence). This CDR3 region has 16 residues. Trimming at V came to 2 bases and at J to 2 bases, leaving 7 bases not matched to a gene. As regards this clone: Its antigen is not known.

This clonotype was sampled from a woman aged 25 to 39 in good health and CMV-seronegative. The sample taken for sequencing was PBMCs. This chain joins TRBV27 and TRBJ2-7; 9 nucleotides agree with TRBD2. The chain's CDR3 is CASSLISGGTTYEQYF. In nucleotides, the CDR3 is TGTGCCAGCAGTTTAATAAGCGGGGGGACAACCTACGAGCAGTACTTC.